The 2 T cell receptor beta chains below come from one sample, sequenced in a study of human T cells and chemical hapten exposure (dated by TCRdb to 2020 to 2022). The library was built by means of RACE. Instrument used: NextSeq 500. In-frame beta chains were kept once TCRdb had trimmed the public reads at Q25 with fastp and called clones with MiXCR. Here each entry gathers all rows of one CDR3 protein and keeps the most common genes and DNA. The sample table holds tens of thousands of distinct CDR3 sequences, of which approximately 9.9% were seen once. The ten largest account for around 4% of the sample. The time point label, as the study defines it: pre-sensitization, week 0. What this sample's treatment or condition label stands for: therapeutic diphenylcyclopropenone sensitization with weekly scalp DPC. Sequenced here: whole blood, sampled in connection with sensitization to the hapten diphenylcyclopropenone (DPC). These TCRs come from a middle-aged woman with alopecia areata. Some clones in this sample may be carry-over from other donors' samples.

The sample holds a few counts of this clonotype. The chain couples TRBV21-1 to TRBJ2-5; the table's TRBD2 call for D was not verified on the DNA. TRBV21-1 is given as a pseudogene. The CDR3 is made up of 15 amino acids. CDR3 nucleotides: TGTGCCAGCAGCAACGAGGGATATGCCCACGAGACCCAGTACTTC. This translates into CASSNEGYAHETQYF.

This clonotype showed up many times. The rearrangement links TRBV7-2 to TRBJ1-2; TRBD1 matches at 10 bases. J lost 8 bases, V lost 5 bases, and 5 bases had no gene match. The CDR3 has 13 amino acids. Germline assignment: CDR1 SGHTA and CDR2 FQGNSA. The CDR3 is CASSVGTGAGYTF. The CDR3 nucleotides are TGTGCCAGCAGCGTCGGGACAGGGGCCGGCTACACCTTC.